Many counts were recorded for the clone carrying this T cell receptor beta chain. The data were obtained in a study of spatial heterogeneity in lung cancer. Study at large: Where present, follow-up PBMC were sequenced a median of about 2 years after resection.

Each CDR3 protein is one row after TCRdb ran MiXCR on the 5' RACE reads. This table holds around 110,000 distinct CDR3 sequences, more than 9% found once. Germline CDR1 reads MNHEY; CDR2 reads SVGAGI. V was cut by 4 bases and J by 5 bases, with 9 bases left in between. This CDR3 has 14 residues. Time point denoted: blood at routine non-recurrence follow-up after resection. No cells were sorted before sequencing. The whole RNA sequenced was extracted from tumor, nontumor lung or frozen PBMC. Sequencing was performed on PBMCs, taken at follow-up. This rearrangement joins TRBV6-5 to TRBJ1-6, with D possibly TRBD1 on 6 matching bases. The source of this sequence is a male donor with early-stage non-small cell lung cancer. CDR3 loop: CASSWTVDNSPLHF. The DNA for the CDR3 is TGTGCCAGCAGTTGGACAGTGGATAATTCACCCCTCCACTTT.